One T cell receptor beta chain is described in this entry. Antigen: not known. Without the conserved terminal phenylalanine or tryptophan, this CDR3 likely stems from a read error. The data were taken from a study of tumor-infiltrating lymphocytes in primary liver carcinoma. Total RNA (around 510 ng) served as template for TCR beta cDNA synthesis primed by a constant-region primer. Construction of TCR beta libraries relied on three successive nested multiplex PCR rounds employing slightly modified ARM-PCR. Researchers ran the first two PCR rounds for roughly 11 cycles each with TRBV1-TRBV30 forward primers and a C-beta reverse primer. A single record per CDR3 protein comes from TCRdb applying MiXCR to the multiplex PCR reads. The table lists roughly 80,000 distinct CDR3 sequences, over 60% of them singletons, with just under 20% in the top ten. Germline CDR1 SGHNT, CDR2 YYREEE (reference sequence). The CDR3 has 15 amino acids.

Study-wide results and caveats: Tumor-adjacent and tumor-blood pairs overlapped less than tumor region pairs did.

Investigators took RNA and DNA out together from 20-30 mg of unsorted bulk tissue. Viable tumor cells exceeded 75% in all tumor samples. The genes are TRBV5-4 and TRBJ2-2; maybe TRBD2 (6 bases). Sequences were obtained from liver tumor tissue from sampling region 1. Subset defined: tumor region T1, superior pole. This TCR was recovered from a man between 35 and 55 years old with primary liver carcinoma and hepatitis B virus infection. This CDR3 reads CTSSPFSGGTGELFS. CDR3 nucleotide sequence: TGTACCAGCAGCCCTTTTAGCGGAGGAACCGGGGAACTGTTTTCT.